Listed below are T cell receptor beta chains from one sample, sequenced in a study of graft-versus-host responses after intestinal transplantation. Produced via immunoSEQ multiplex PCR; TCRdb's table is partial and in-frame only. The data contain some 15,000 clones, around 64% of them singletons. The sample was ileum tissue, taken around 99 weeks after intestinal transplantation. These receptors were obtained from a human patient who received an intestinal transplant, so some T cells may come from the graft donor. CDR3s include the opening cysteine and the closing phenylalanine or tryptophan. A D gene is named only where the DNA matches it firmly. A clone size is listed for some rows: how often the clone was seen (once, few, many), or a class if it is expanded.

D	size	V	J	DNA	CDR3
NA	NA	TRBV9	TRBJ2-5	TGTGCCAGCAGCGTATCGGACACTCGGGGAGAGACCCAGTACTTC	CASSVSDTRGETQYF
NA	NA	TRBV6-1	TRBJ1-1	TGTGCCAGCAGTGGCCGACAGCCCTTATTAGAAGCTTTCTTT	CASSGRQPLLEAFF
TRBD1	NA	TRBV19	TRBJ1-1	TGTGCCAGTAGCTGGCAGGGGGGAACTGAAGCTTTCTTT	CASSWQGGTEAFF
NA	NA	TRBV10-2	TRBJ1-4	TGCGCCAGCAGTGACCGACTGACCCTGAATGAAAAACTGTTTTTT	CASSDRLTLNEKLFF
TRBD2	NA	TRBV6-5	TRBJ2-7	TGTGCCAGCAGTTTCGGGACTAGCGGGAGCTACGAGCAGTACTTC	CASSFGTSGSYEQYF
TRBD2	NA	TRBV5-8	TRBJ2-5	TGTGCCAGCAGACCTGGGACTAGCGGGGAAGAGACCCAGTACTTC	CASRPGTSGEETQYF
TRBD1	NA	TRBV10-3	TRBJ2-7	TGTGCCATCAGTGACAGGGACAGGGAATCTAACGAGCAGTACTTC	CAISDRDRESNEQYF
NA	NA	TRBV11-2	TRBJ2-3	TGTGCCAGCAGCCCTAGCCAAGGGGGGGCGCCAGATACGCAGTATTTT	CASSPSQGGAPDTQYF
TRBD1	NA	TRBV6-1	TRBJ2-1	TGTGCCAGCAGCTTGGACAGGGCCTCCTACAATGAGCAGTTCTTC	CASSLDRASYNEQFF
TRBD1	NA	TRBV4-2	TRBJ1-5	TGTGCCAGCAGCCAGAGTCAGGGGGGAAGCAATCAGCCCCAGCATTTT	CASSQSQGGSNQPQHF
NA	few	TRBV10-3	TRBJ2-2	TGTGCCAGCAGTTACTCTGACAGCGGGGAGCTGTTTTTT	CASSYSDSGELFF
NA	NA	TRBV7-2	TRBJ1-2	TGTGCCAGCAGCTTAGAACGGAACTATGGCTACACCTTC	CASSLERNYGYTF
TRBD1	few	TRBV6-4	TRBJ1-2	TGTGCCAGCAGTCCCCCGGGACAGGGGTATGGCTACACCTTC	CASSPPGQGYGYTF
TRBD1	NA	TRBV7-2	TRBJ1-5	TGTGCCAGCAGCTTAGGGACAGGGGGCAATCAGCCCCAGCATTTT	CASSLGTGGNQPQHF
NA	NA	TRBV7-8	TRBJ2-7	TGTGCCAGCGGCCGGGACTGGGACTACGAGCAGTACTTC	CASGRDWDYEQYF
NA	NA	TRBV5-1	TRBJ1-5	TGCGCCAGCAGCTTACAGGGCCGGGATCAGCCCCAGCATTTT	CASSLQGRDQPQHF
NA	NA	TRBV19	TRBJ2-7	TGTGCCAGTAGTACGGTTGCCCGGCACGAGCAGTACTTC	CASSTVARHEQYF
NA	NA	TRBV25-1	TRBJ2-5	TGTGCCAGCAGTGAGGAGACCCAGTACTTC	CASSEETQYF
NA	NA	TRBV30	TRBJ1-5	TGTGCCTGGAGTGAAGATCGGCAGGCGCCCCAGCATTTT	CAWSEDRQAPQHF
TRBD2	NA	TRBV7-9	TRBJ2-3	TGTGCCAGCAGCTTAGAGCGGGGGGAGTTAGATACGCAGTATTTT	CASSLERGELDTQYF
TRBD1	NA	TRBV5-6	TRBJ1-2	TGTGCCAGCAGCTTGGGACAGGGAAACTATGGCTACACCTTC	CASSLGQGNYGYTF
TRBD2	NA	TRBV7-9	TRBJ2-2	TGTGCCAGCAGCCAAGGACTAGCGCGGGAGCTGTTTTTT	CASSQGLARELFF
NA	NA	TRBV6-1	TRBJ1-1	TGTGCCAGCAGTGCGGAGCAGACCCGATGGGCTGAAGCTTTCTTT	CASSAEQTRWAEAFF
NA	NA	TRBV10-3	TRBJ2-5	TGTGCCATCAGTGAGTCGGAGACCCAGTACTTC	CAISESETQYF
TRBD1	once	TRBV7-9	TRBJ1-2	TGTGCCAGCATAGGGGGCGAAATGGAGGGCTACACCTTC	CASIGGEMEGYTF
NA	few	TRBV6-6	TRBJ2-2	TGTGCCAGTAAGGGCGGGAACACCGGGGAGCTGTTTTTT	CASKGGNTGELFF
NA	NA	TRBV7-8	TRBJ2-7	TGTGCCAGCAGCCCTCAGACAGCTTTCGAGCAGTACTTC	CASSPQTAFEQYF
NA	NA	TRBV4-1	TRBJ1-6	TGCGCCAGCAGCCCACAAGGGAGTGGTAATAATTCACCCCTCCACTTT	CASSPQGSGNNSPLHF
NA	NA	TRBV10-3	TRBJ2-2	TGTGCCATCACAGACAGTCCCAACGCGAACACCGGGGAGCTGTTTTTT	CAITDSPNANTGELFF
NA	NA	TRBV11-2	TRBJ1-4	TGTGCCAGCAGCTTACAATTACCAACTAATGAAAAACTGTTTTTT	CASSLQLPTNEKLFF
NA	NA	TRBV11-3	TRBJ1-2	TGTGCCAGCAGCGCGACAGGCGTCTATGGCTACACCTTC	CASSATGVYGYTF
NA	NA	TRBV18	TRBJ2-6	TGTGCCAGCTCACCAATGGGACGCTTATCCGGGGCCAACGTCCTGACTTTC	CASSPMGRLSGANVLTF
TRBD1	NA	TRBV5-1	TRBJ1-1	TGCGCCAGCAGCGTGGACAGGTGGAACACTGAAGCTTTCTTT	CASSVDRWNTEAFF
NA	NA	TRBV9	TRBJ1-3	TGTGCCAGCAGCGTAGGACCGGACACCTCTGGAAACACCATATATTTT	CASSVGPDTSGNTIYF